The 26 T cell receptor beta chains below were found in one sample sequenced in a study of early T cells in non-severe SARS-CoV-2 infection (dated by TCRdb to the early 2020s). The library was generated by 5' RACE. Sequencing was performed on a NextSeq 500. TCRdb trimmed public reads at Q25 via fastp, called clones via MiXCR and kept in-frame beta chains. Rows with a matching CDR3 protein are joined into one entry that keeps the most common DNA and genes. This sample is represented by 100,000 to 130,000 distinct CDR3 sequences; over 8.5% of them were singletons. Of the sample, about 7.6% is held by the ten largest clones. Sequences were obtained from whole blood. These receptors were taken from an adult who was a healthcare worker with PCR-confirmed SARS-CoV-2 infection or an uninfected control (not recorded which).

This clonotype was counted many times. The chain joins TRBV7-2 to TRBJ2-7; 10 bases are a match to TRBD2. The CDR3 length is 16 residues. CDR1 is SGHTA, CDR2 FQGNSA, per germline. V gave up 5 bases and J gave up 3 bases; unmatched junction bases: 10. The CDR3 region is CASSVATSGVLYEQYF. CDR3 DNA: TGTGCCAGCAGCGTCGCCACTAGCGGGGTACTCTACGAGCAGTACTTC. The full variable domain, in which reference TRBV7-2 and TRBJ2-7 provide the parts outside the CDR3, is GAGVSQSPSNKVTEKGKDVELRCDPISGHTALYWYRQSLGQGLEFLIYFQGNSAPDKSGLPSDRFSAERTGGSVSTLTIQRTQQEDSAVYLCASSVATSGVLYEQYFGPGTRLTVT.

The chain uses TRBV7-9 and TRBJ2-1, with TRBD2 matching 10 bases. V trimming: 3 bases; J trimming: 2 bases; junction bases outside the gene matches: 4. Germline V gene data show CDR1 as SEHNR and CDR2 as FQNEAQ (reference sequence). The CDR3 is 16 amino acids. The CDR3 is CASSFPGLATYNEQFF. The CDR3 DNA is TGTGCCAGCAGCTTCCCGGGACTAGCGACCTACAATGAGCAGTTCTTC.

This clonotype was counted a few times. This rearrangement joins TRBV12-3 or TRBV12-4 to TRBJ2-7; weak D call: TRBD2 (5 bases). The germline V and J ends were trimmed by 2 bases and 7 bases, with 9 bases remaining between them. The CDR3 runs 12 residues. CDR3 loop: CASSLNPGEQYF. Here the CDR3 DNA reads TGTGCCAGCAGTTTAAATCCGGGGGAGCAGTACTTC.

This sequence joins TRBV5-1 and TRBJ2-2, with 8 bases identical to TRBD2. CDR1 and CDR2 from the germline V gene are SGHRS and YFSETQ. V dropped 0 bases and J dropped 3; count of bases not matched to a gene: 1. CDR3 size: 15 residues. As DNA, the CDR3 is TGCGCCAGCAGCTTGGACGGGAGGGACACCGGGGAGCTGTTTTTT. Its translation: CASSLDGRDTGELFF.

This clonotype was observed a few times. V usage is TRBV6-5 and J usage is TRBJ2-5; 9 bases line up with TRBD1. Germline V gene data show CDR1 as MNHEY and CDR2 as SVGAGI. There are 18 residues in the CDR3. Germline trimming cut 6 bases from V and 0 bases from J; bases unmatched to any gene: 14. The CDR3 sequence: CASSHADRGDGYQETQYF. The CDR3 coding sequence is TGTGCCAGCAGCCACGCGGACAGGGGTGACGGATACCAAGAGACCCAGTACTTC.

There are a few counts of this clonotype. J is TRBJ1-1 and V is TRBV10-3; no clear D gene. CDR1 ENHRY and CDR2 SYGVKD come from the germline V gene. V lost 6 bases, J lost 1 base, and 9 bases lay in between. This CDR3 is built from 13 residues. The DNA of the CDR3 is TGTGCCATCAGGGGGAATAGGAACACTGAAGCTTTCTTT. The encoded protein is CAIRGNRNTEAFF.

This clonotype was counted between two and nine times. V and J are TRBV29-1 and TRBJ1-1; D remains ambiguous. Per germline, CDR1 SQVTM and CDR2 ANQGSEA. Trimming took 7 bases from V and 3 from J, leaving 12 bases between them. The CDR3 is 12 residues long. CDR3 in amino acids: CSAGVRDTEAFF. The CDR3 DNA is TGCAGCGCGGGAGTTCGGGACACTGAAGCTTTCTTT.

This clonotype was observed a few times. The chain links TRBV28 to TRBJ2-7; D is unresolved. CDR1 MDHEN and CDR2 SYDVKM come from the germline V gene. The CDR3 has 14 amino acids. V was pared by 3 bases and J by 5 bases, with 14 bases between. The chain's CDR3 is CASSFNAFRNEQYF. CDR3 bases: TGTGCCAGCAGTTTTAACGCGTTTAGGAACGAGCAGTACTTC. The complete variable domain, with remaining parts taken from reference TRBV28 and TRBJ2-7, reads DVKVTQSSRYLVKRTGEKVFLECVQDMDHENMFWYRQDPGLGLRLIYFSYDVKMKEKGDIPEGYSVSREKKERFSLILESASTNQTSMYLCASSFNAFRNEQYFGPGTRLTVT.

In its sample, this clonotype was seen many times. V gene TRBV7-8 combines with J gene TRBJ2-7, with 7 bases lining up with TRBD2. The V and J ends lost 1 base and 4 bases, in that order; junction bases with no gene match: 7. The germline V gene encodes CDR1 SGHVS and CDR2 FQNEAQ. The CDR3 is 15 residues long. CDR3 sequence: CASSLGGGRLYEQYF. The CDR3 nucleotides are TGTGCCAGCAGCTTAGGGGGGGGACGGCTTTACGAGCAGTACTTC.

This clonotype was recorded at least ten times. The V gene is TRBV6-1, the J gene TRBJ2-5; 9 bases are a match to TRBD2. CDR1 is MNHNS and CDR2 is SASEGT in the germline V gene. V was pared by 2 bases and J by 4 bases, with 5 bases of the junction left unmatched. The CDR3 is 15 amino acids. In DNA form, the CDR3 reads TGTGCCAGCAGTGAATTTAGCGGGAGTACAGAGACCCAGTACTTC. This sequence encodes CASSEFSGSTETQYF.

There are a few counts of this clonotype. The chain uses TRBV6-5 and TRBJ2-7; the D gene is possibly TRBD2 (6 bases). Germline CDR1 is MNHEY and CDR2 is SVGAGI. V gave up 3 bases and J gave up 2 bases, with 11 bases separating them. This CDR3 is built from 14 residues. As DNA, the CDR3 is TGTGCCAGCAGTTATGCGCGGGGCGCCTACGAGCAGTACTTC. Translation: CASSYARGAYEQYF.

This clonotype was counted between two and nine times. The rearrangement joins TRBV28 to TRBJ2-7, with D possibly called TRBD1 or TRBD2 (5 bases each). V was clipped by 3 bases and J by 2 bases, with 11 bases between them. This CDR3 is built from 14 residues. CDR1 and CDR2 from the germline V gene are MDHEN and SYDVKM. The CDR3: CASSFWGNAYEQYF. The CDR3 region has the DNA TGTGCCAGCAGTTTTTGGGGGAACGCCTACGAGCAGTACTTC.

The rearrangement links TRBV11-2 to TRBJ1-2; the D is unclear. Trimming took off 5 bases at V and 3 bases at J, with 13 bases between the two ends. Germline CDR1 and CDR2: SGHAT and FQNNGV. The CDR3 is 14 residues long. The CDR3 protein is CASSDGRSDYGYTF. In nucleotides, the CDR3 is TGTGCCAGCAGCGACGGGCGGAGCGACTATGGCTACACCTTC.

DNA for the CDR3: TGCAGTCCTCGGGTCGGGGCTAATGAGCAGTTCTTC. Protein: CSPRVGANEQFF. The chain has TRBV20-1 and TRBJ2-1; D assignment may be TRBD1 or TRBD2 (5 bases each). The V and J ends lost 8 bases and 7 bases respectively, with 15 bases between them. The length of the CDR3 is 12 residues. Germline-derived CDR1 and CDR2 are DFQATT and SNEGSKA (reference sequence).

This clonotype has at least ten counts. V gene TRBV6-1 combines with J gene TRBJ1-4; D remains unclear. V lost 4 bases, J lost 14 bases, and 14 bases lay in between. Germline CDR1 and CDR2: MNHNS and SASEGT. This CDR3 has 12 amino acids. The CDR3 reads CASSVSRGGLFF. As DNA, the CDR3 is TGTGCCAGCAGTGTATCAAGAGGTGGCCTGTTTTTT.

This clonotype was detected ten times or more. This sequence joins TRBV15 and TRBJ1-6; D is ambiguous. V lost 3 bases to trimming and J lost 5 bases, with 5 bases between them. The CDR3 consists of 13 residues. The germline CDR1 and CDR2 sequences are LNHNV and YYDKDF (reference sequence). The CDR3 reads CATSSADNSPLHF. The CDR3 DNA sequence: TGTGCCACCAGCAGTGCTGATAATTCACCCCTCCACTTT.

This chain joins TRBV10-1 and TRBJ1-5; perhaps TRBD1 as D (6 bases). V lost 6 bases to trimming and J lost 7 bases, with 13 bases between them. The CDR3 length is 13 residues. Germline lookup yields CDR1 WNHNN and CDR2 SYGVQD (reference sequence). CDR3 in amino acids: CASSMGGGQPQHF. The DNA for the CDR3 is TGCGCCAGCAGCATGGGAGGGGGACAGCCCCAGCATTTT.

The chain couples TRBV25-1 to TRBJ2-1; 12 nucleotides align to TRBD2. The CDR3 spans 18 residues. Germline values: CDR1 MGHDK, CDR2 SYGVNS. The V segment lost 3 bases and the J segment 8 bases; nucleotides outside the gene matches: 14. The CDR3 spells CASSDPYTGTSGWDEQFF. The CDR3 DNA is TGTGCCAGCAGTGACCCCTATACCGGGACTAGCGGGTGGGATGAGCAGTTCTTC.

The genes are TRBV3-1 and TRBJ2-3, with 15 nucleotides matching TRBD2. Germline loops: CDR1 LGHDT, CDR2 YNNKEL (reference sequence). The CDR3 is 17 residues long. Trimming cost V 6 bases and J 1 base; bases outside gene matches: 5. The CDR3 DNA sequence: TGTGCCAGCAGGCCGGGACTAGCGGGGGGCCGCACAGATACGCAGTATTTT. It specifies CASRPGLAGGRTDTQYF.

The V call is TRBV6-1, the J call TRBJ1-1; D call uncertain. Per germline, CDR1 MNHNS and CDR2 SASEGT. The CDR3 runs 12 residues. Trimming took off 1 base at V and 11 bases at J, with 11 bases between the two ends. The DNA of the CDR3 is TGTGCCAGCAGTGAAGACAATCCCCGGGCTTTCTTT. Translation gives CASSEDNPRAFF.

The chain has TRBV7-2 and TRBJ2-7; D is possibly TRBD1 or TRBD2 (5 bases each). The CDR3 has 16 residues. Trimming removed 1 base from V and 2 bases from J, with 15 bases in between. Germline lookup yields CDR1 SGHTA and CDR2 FQGNSA. The CDR3 DNA follows: TGTGCCAGCAGCTTAGAGTCCGGGACGGGAACCTACGAGCAGTACTTC. Its translation is CASSLESGTGTYEQYF.

This clonotype was counted at least ten times. The V gene is TRBV11-2, the J gene TRBJ2-1; a possible D gene is TRBD2 (6 bases). The ends were cut back, 1 base at V and 4 bases at J, with 11 bases in the middle. CDR1 and CDR2 from the germline V gene are SGHAT and FQNNGV. The CDR3 is 15 residues long. CDR3 bases: TGTGCCAGCAGCTTAGGGGCTAGCGTTTACAATGAGCAGTTCTTC. As protein: CASSLGASVYNEQFF.

The sample holds many counts of this clonotype. This chain connects TRBV6-1 to TRBJ2-1, with TRBD2 identical over 12 bases. V trimming: 1 base; J trimming: 8 bases; junction bases outside the gene matches: 3. Germline V lookup: CDR1 MNHNS, CDR2 SASEGT. The CDR3 length is 15 residues. The CDR3 bases are TGTGCCAGCAGTGAAGGACTAGCGGGAGCGGATGAGCAGTTCTTC. Translating gives CASSEGLAGADEQFF.

The table lists this clonotype with many counts. The chain is built from TRBV28 and TRBJ2-1; 15 nucleotides match TRBD2. The germline V gene encodes CDR1 MDHEN and CDR2 SYDVKM. The CDR3 spans 19 residues. Trimming at V came to 4 bases and at J to 6 bases, leaving 13 bases not matched to a gene. In DNA, the CDR3 is TGTGCCAGCAGTTCAGGACTAGCGGGAGGGCCTTTCGTTCGCAATGAGCAGTTCTTC. Its translation: CASSSGLAGGPFVRNEQFF.

This clonotype has at least ten counts. The chain recombines TRBV4-2 with TRBJ2-7, with D unclear. Germline V CDR1 and CDR2: LGHNA, YNFKEQ. With 0 bases removed from V and 6 bases from J, the gap between germline ends came to 12 bases. The CDR3 extends over 14 amino acids. CDR3 coding DNA: TGTGCCAGCAGCCAAGACCGAGTACTCCGCGAGCAGTACTTC. Amino acids: CASSQDRVLREQYF.

This clonotype was counted at least ten times. The chain employs TRBV7-9 and TRBJ1-4; D is unclear. Germline assignment: CDR1 SEHNR and CDR2 FQNEAQ (reference sequence). This CDR3 is built from 12 residues. Trimming left V 1 base short and J 7 bases short, with 4 bases between. CDR3 DNA sequence: TGTGCCAGCAGCTTAGTTTCTGAAAAACTGTTTTTT. This translates into CASSLVSEKLFF.